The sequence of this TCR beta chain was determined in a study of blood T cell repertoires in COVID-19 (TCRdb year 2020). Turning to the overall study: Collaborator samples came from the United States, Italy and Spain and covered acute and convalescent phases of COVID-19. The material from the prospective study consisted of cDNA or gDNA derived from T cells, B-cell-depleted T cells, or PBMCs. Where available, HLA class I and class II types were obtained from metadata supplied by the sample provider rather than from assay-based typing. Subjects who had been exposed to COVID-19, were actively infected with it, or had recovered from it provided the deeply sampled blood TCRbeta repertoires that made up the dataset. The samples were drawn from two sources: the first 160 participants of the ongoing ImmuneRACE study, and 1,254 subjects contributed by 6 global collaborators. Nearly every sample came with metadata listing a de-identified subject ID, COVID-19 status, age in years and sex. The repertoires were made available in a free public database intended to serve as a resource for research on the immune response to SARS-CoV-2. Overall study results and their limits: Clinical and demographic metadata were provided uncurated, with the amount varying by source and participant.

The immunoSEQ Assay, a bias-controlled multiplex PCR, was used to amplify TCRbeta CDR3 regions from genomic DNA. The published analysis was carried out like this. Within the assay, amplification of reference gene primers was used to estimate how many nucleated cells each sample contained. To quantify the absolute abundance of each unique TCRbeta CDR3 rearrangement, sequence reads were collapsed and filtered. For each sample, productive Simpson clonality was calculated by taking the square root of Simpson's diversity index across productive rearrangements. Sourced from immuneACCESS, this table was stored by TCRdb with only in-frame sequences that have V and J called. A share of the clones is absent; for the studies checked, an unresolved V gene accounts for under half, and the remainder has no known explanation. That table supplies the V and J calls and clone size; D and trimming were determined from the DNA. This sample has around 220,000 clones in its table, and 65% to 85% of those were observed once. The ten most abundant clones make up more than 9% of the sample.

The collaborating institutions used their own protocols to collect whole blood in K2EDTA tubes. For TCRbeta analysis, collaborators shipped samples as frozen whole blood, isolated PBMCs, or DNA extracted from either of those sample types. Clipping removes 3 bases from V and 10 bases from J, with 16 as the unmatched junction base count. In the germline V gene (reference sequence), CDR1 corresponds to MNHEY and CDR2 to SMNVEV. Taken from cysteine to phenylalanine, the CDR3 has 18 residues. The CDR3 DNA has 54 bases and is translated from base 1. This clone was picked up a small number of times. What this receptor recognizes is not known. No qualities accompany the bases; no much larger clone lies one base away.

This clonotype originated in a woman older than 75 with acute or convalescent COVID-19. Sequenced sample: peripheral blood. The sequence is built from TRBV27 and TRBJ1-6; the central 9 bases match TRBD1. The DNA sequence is TGTGCCAGCAGTTTCGGCCCCCTCGGGACAGGGAGTTTGTCACCCCTCCACTTT. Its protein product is CASSFGPLGTGSLSPLHF.